This T cell receptor (beta chain) was identified in a study of T cells in women clearing cervical HPV infection (dated by TCRdb to the late 2010s). At the level of the whole study: The cases were about two dozen women with histologically confirmed HPV16-related CIN3 or worse, and 2 of those women had invasive cancers. The controls were about two dozen women whose single incident HPV16 infection cleared within 12 months with no development of precancer or cancer. Blood from cases was collected at the visit at which the lesion was first identified, whereas blood from controls was collected once infection was no longer detected. Among cases, blood sampling occurred a median of about 150 days after lesion detection, with an interquartile range of roughly 90 to 200 days. Since only a few of the women had HLA typing available, the possibility that HLA type was acting as a confounder could not be ruled out. This exploratory proof-of-principle case-control study, nested within the Guanacaste HPV Natural History Study in Costa Rica, compared TCR repertoires among women with different cervical HPV16 outcomes. Cases and controls were matched on year of sample collection and on age within five years. Cases had a median age of about 34 years and controls had a median age of 38, with no significant differences in baseline characteristics. The parent cohort enrolled under 11,000 women aged 18 or older in Guanacaste, Costa Rica, in about 1992 to 1994 and followed the women for six to eight years. Five blinded duplicates per group were added as quality controls, so that 60 or so samples were obtained: 50 or so participants and 10 replicates.

In the germline V gene (reference sequence), CDR1 corresponds to LNHDA and CDR2 to SQIVND. The CDR3 has 14 amino acids, counting the end cysteine and phenylalanine. The DNA covers only part of the CDR3, 33 bases in frame from base 1. TCR beta CDR3 regions were amplified by multiplex PCR using the immunoSEQ assay from an average of roughly 1,200 ng genomic DNA per sample. To correct primer bias, the assay used a complete synthetic TCR repertoire to set an amplification baseline. The amplicons were sequenced using the Illumina platform. Turning to the authors' computational methods: Sequences were error-corrected by clustering with frequency ratios and a modified nearest-neighbor algorithm and were then analyzed in the immunoSEQ Analyzer with IMGT gene definitions. TCR richness and evenness were averaged over 20 rarefaction repeats at each rarefaction depth, excluding samples with fewer sequences than the depth. Wilcoxon rank sum tests with FDR correction were used to compare relative abundances of V, D and J genes between the groups. In the blinded duplicates, the intraclass correlation was nearly 96% for TCR richness and averaged approximately 82% across approximately 60 gene segments. TCRdb's version of the immuneACCESS table is confined to in-frame rearrangements and falls short of the full clone set. An unresolved V gene accounts for under half of the shortfall where checked; the remainder is of unknown origin. The D gene and trimming were derived from the DNA, and the V and J assignments and clone size from that table. For this sample, the table gives approximately 18,000 clones. The ten largest account for 16% of the sample.

Turning to this clone: Its antigen is currently not known. The sequence runs out 3 residues before the end of the CDR3; the remainder is reconstructed from the germline J gene.

Overall study outcomes, separate from this receptor: The cross-sectional design could not show whether associations preceded infection or resulted from it; effector/memory subsets and HPV-specific T cells were not isolated. Significantly higher TCR repertoire richness was observed in CIN3+ cases than in controls across sequencing depths, whereas no difference in evenness was found. TRBV6-7 relative abundance was lower in cases than in controls (roughly 0.11% versus 0.16%; Bonferroni P = 0.0008). T-cell numbers per sample were unknown, so richness differences could reflect varying T-cell content rather than repertoire biology. Random forest classifiers that combined richness and V gene abundances separated cases from controls with an estimated AUC of approximately 0.78.

Every participant had a single incident cervical HPV16 infection, and prevalent HPV16 infections were excluded. Cervical HPV DNA was detected with MY09/MY11 PCR, and genotyping was done with dot-blot hybridization. Under 19 mL of heparinized blood were centrifuged, and the buffy coat was aliquoted, frozen at -30°C, then stored at -80°C. Genomic DNA was extracted from buffy coat specimens using QIAGEN kits. The sequenced sample was blood buffy coat. This sequence was found in a woman aged 18-70 years with a cervical HPV16 infection that either progressed to CIN3+ or cleared (not recorded which). The receptor chain draws on TRBV19 and TRBJ2-2; D gene: possibly TRBD1, on 7 matching bases. The CDR3 reads CASSERGRDSPLFF. The covered CDR3 bases are TGTGCCAGTAGTGAGAGGGGGCGGGATTCACCG.